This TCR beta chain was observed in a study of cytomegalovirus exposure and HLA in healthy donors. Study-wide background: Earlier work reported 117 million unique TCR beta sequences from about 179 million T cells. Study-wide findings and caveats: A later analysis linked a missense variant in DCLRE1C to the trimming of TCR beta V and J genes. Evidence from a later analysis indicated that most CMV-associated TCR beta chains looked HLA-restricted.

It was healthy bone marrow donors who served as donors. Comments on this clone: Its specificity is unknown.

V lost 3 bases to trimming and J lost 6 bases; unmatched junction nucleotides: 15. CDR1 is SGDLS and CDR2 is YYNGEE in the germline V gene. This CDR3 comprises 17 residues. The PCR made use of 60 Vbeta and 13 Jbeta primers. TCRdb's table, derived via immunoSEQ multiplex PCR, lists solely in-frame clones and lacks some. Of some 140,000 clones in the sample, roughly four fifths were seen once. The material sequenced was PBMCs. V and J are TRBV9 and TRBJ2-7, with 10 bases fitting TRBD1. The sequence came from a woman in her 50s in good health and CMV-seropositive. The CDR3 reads CASSDNRGTGVSGEQYF. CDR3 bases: TGTGCCAGCAGCGATAACCGGGGGACAGGGGTTTCAGGCGAGCAGTACTTC.